These 30 T cell receptor beta chains share one sample of origin, sequenced in a study of blood T cell repertoires in COVID-19. Here immunoSEQ multiplex PCR was the method, and the copy in TCRdb shows in-frame clones only, minus some. The sample yields approximately 45,000 clones, around nine tenths seen once. The sample consisted of peripheral blood. The origin of the receptors is a man in his forties with COVID-19, enrolled during active disease.

The chain is built from TRBV7-2 and TRBJ2-1; D is possibly TRBD2 (5 bases). Germline V gives CDR1 SGHTA, CDR2 FQGNSA. V shed 0 bases and J shed 1 base, with 10 bases lying between them. This CDR3 region has 16 residues. The CDR3 reads CASSLAPSWSYNEQFF. The CDR3 DNA sequence: TGTGCCAGCAGCTTAGCGCCTAGCTGGTCCTACAATGAGCAGTTCTTC. Drawing the rest from reference TRBV7-2 and TRBJ2-1, the complete variable domain is GAGVSQSPSNKVTEKGKDVELRCDPISGHTALYWYRQSLGQGLEFLIYFQGNSAPDKSGLPSDRFSAERTGGSVSTLTIQRTQQEDSAVYLCASSLAPSWSYNEQFFGPGTRLTVL.

The rearrangement joins TRBV28 to TRBJ1-1, with 8 nucleotides matching TRBD1. CDR1 is MDHEN and CDR2 is SYDVKM in the germline V gene. This CDR3 contains 11 residues. V dropped 5 bases and J dropped 11; count of bases not matched to a gene: 4. The CDR3 region has the DNA TGTGCCAGCAGTCCAGGGGGCGTGGCTTTCTTT. This translates into CASSPGGVAFF.

This chain connects TRBV18 to TRBJ1-4; D not certain. The CDR3 runs to 12 residues. Between the trimmed V and J ends, which lost 6 bases and 11 bases, there was a span of 13 bases. CDR1 KGHSH and CDR2 LQKENI come from the germline V gene. As DNA, the CDR3 is TGTGCCAGCTCCCTCGAGGGAGGGAAACTGTTTTTT. As protein: CASSLEGGKLFF.

The chain combines TRBV9 with TRBJ2-1; the match to TRBD2 covers 8 bases. CDR1 is SGDLS, CDR2 YYNGEE, per germline. The CDR3 sequence is 17 residues long. J was trimmed by 4 bases and V by 0 bases; bases with no gene match: 9. The DNA of the CDR3 is TGTGCCAGCAGCGTAGTTGGGGAAGCGGGAGCATACAATGAGCAGTTCTTC. It specifies CASSVVGEAGAYNEQFF.

CDR3 bases: TGTGCCAGCAGAACTCGTACAGGGGCGCGCGGCTACACCTTC. This gives the protein CASRTRTGARGYTF. This rearrangement joins TRBV6-5 to TRBJ1-2, with 7 bases aligning to TRBD1. V trimming: 6 bases; J trimming: 8 bases; junction bases outside the gene matches: 12. From germline, CDR1 is MNHEY and CDR2 SVGAGI. The CDR3 consists of 14 residues.

The CDR3 sequence is CASSRTAGTNGNEQFF. CDR3 nucleotide sequence: TGTGCCAGCAGCCGTACGGCTGGGACTAATGGCAATGAGCAGTTCTTC. The chain carries TRBV3-1 (or the pseudogene TRBV3-2) and TRBJ2-1; 7 nucleotides match TRBD2. This CDR3 has 16 residues. V was pared by 4 bases and J by 6 bases, with 12 bases of the junction left unmatched. The germline V gene encodes CDR1 LGHDT and CDR2 YNNKEL (reference sequence).

The chain is built from TRBV11-2 and TRBJ2-5, with 8 bases aligning to TRBD2. The germline CDR1 and CDR2 sequences are SGHAT and FQNNGV. The CDR3 is 15 amino acids. V lost 2 bases, J lost 4 bases, and 6 bases stayed unmatched. The CDR3 DNA is TGTGCCAGCAGCTTAAACGCCCTAGCGGGAGAGACCCAGTACTTC. Translating it yields CASSLNALAGETQYF. Filled out from reference TRBV11-2 and TRBJ2-5, the complete variable domain reads EAGVAQSPRYKIIEKRQSVAFWCNPISGHATLYWYQQILGQGPKLLIQFQNNGVVDDSQLPKDRFSAERLKGVDSTLKIQPAKLEDSAVYLCASSLNALAGETQYFGPGTRLLVL.

Here the CDR3 DNA reads TGTGCCAGCAGCCAAGAATACCGGGACAGGGGGCAAAATGGCTACACCTTC. It specifies CASSQEYRDRGQNGYTF. The J gene is TRBJ1-2, the V gene TRBV3-1 (or the pseudogene TRBV3-2); 12 bases align to TRBD1. V gave up 0 bases and J gave up 6 bases; unmatched junction bases: 8. CDR1 and CDR2 (germline): LGHDT, YNNKEL (reference sequence). The CDR3 runs 17 residues.

The chain uses TRBV7-2 and TRBJ1-4, with D perhaps TRBD1 (5 bases). V was clipped by 8 bases and J by 8 bases, with 18 bases between them. This CDR3 spans 14 amino acids. CDR1 is SGHTA, CDR2 FQGNSA, per germline. CDR3 in amino acids: CASGPGGGEEKLFF. The CDR3 DNA reads as TGTGCCAGCGGCCCCGGGGGAGGGGAAGAAAAACTGTTTTTT. The variable domain in full, completed from reference TRBV7-2 and TRBJ1-4, reads GAGVSQSPSNKVTEKGKDVELRCDPISGHTALYWYRQSLGQGLEFLIYFQGNSAPDKSGLPSDRFSAERTGGSVSTLTIQRTQQEDSAVYLCASGPGGGEEKLFFGSGTQLSVL.

J is TRBJ2-1 and V is TRBV18; D gene uncertain. Germline assignment: CDR1 KGHSH and CDR2 LQKENI. The CDR3 consists of 14 residues. The V end lost 6 bases, the J end lost 5 bases, and 14 bases lay between the germline ends. This chain's CDR3 is CASSPMQSDNEQFF. The CDR3 DNA sequence: TGTGCCAGCTCCCCCATGCAGTCCGACAATGAGCAGTTCTTC.

The J gene is TRBJ1-5, the V gene TRBV20-1; a possible D gene is TRBD1 (5 bases). This CDR3 comprises 15 residues. CDR1 is DFQATT and CDR2 is SNEGSKA in the germline V gene (reference sequence). The V gene lost 3 bases and the J gene lost 0 bases, with 12 bases spanning the gap. The CDR3 region is CSASPRGNSNQPQHF. The DNA for the CDR3 is TGCAGTGCTAGTCCTCGGGGGAATAGCAATCAGCCCCAGCATTTT.

The count of this clone is one. The rearrangement joins TRBV5-6 to TRBJ2-5; D is possibly TRBD2 (6 bases). Germline V lookup: CDR1 SGHDT, CDR2 YYEEEE. V lost 4 bases and J 5 bases, leaving 15 bases between the germline ends. The CDR3 runs to 14 residues. The CDR3 sequence is CASSPDEGRETQYF. The CDR3 DNA reads as TGTGCCAGCAGCCCAGACGAGGGGAGGGAGACCCAGTACTTC.

This clone appeared once. The genes are TRBV5-1 and TRBJ1-1, with D possibly being TRBD1 (5 bases). Germline CDR1 is SGHRS and CDR2 is YFSETQ. CDR3 length equals 15 residues. Trimming removed 1 base at V and 1 base at J, with 11 bases between. CDR3 nucleotides: TGCGCCAGCAGCTTGTCCGCCACAGGGAACACTGAAGCTTTCTTT. Amino acids: CASSLSATGNTEAFF.

The chain joins TRBV7-9 to TRBJ2-5; D ambiguous. Trimming left V 0 bases short and J 5 bases short, with 7 bases between. The CDR3 covers 13 residues. Germline loops: CDR1 SEHNR, CDR2 FQNEAQ (reference sequence). The CDR3, as DNA: TGTGCCAGCAGCTTAGCGAGGTGGGAGACCCAGTACTTC. Translation: CASSLARWETQYF.

This clone was observed a single time. CDR3 in DNA: TGTGCCAGCAGTGAAGCGTGGGGGCCTCCCGGGGAGCTGTTTTTT. Translated: CASSEAWGPPGELFF. The gene calls are TRBV6-1 and TRBJ2-2; TRBD1 is a possible D gene (6 bases). CDR3 length equals 15 residues. Germline loops: CDR1 MNHNS, CDR2 SASEGT. Between the trimmed V and J ends, which lost 0 bases and 6 bases, there was a span of 11 bases.

This sequence joins TRBV5-1 and TRBJ1-1; 7 positions match TRBD1. This CDR3 is built from 14 residues. Germline loops: CDR1 SGHRS, CDR2 YFSETQ. The ends lost 3 bases at V and 3 bases at J; junction bases unmatched: 5. The CDR3 region has the DNA TGCGCCAGCAGCTACAGGGGTGGGGACACTGAAGCTTTCTTT. It codes for CASSYRGGDTEAFF.

J is TRBJ2-5 and V is TRBV5-4; possible D gene TRBD1, 6 bases. The ends were cut back, 5 bases at V and 2 bases at J, with 13 bases in the middle. This CDR3 contains 14 residues. Germline V CDR1 and CDR2: SGHNT, YYREEE (reference sequence). Written as DNA, the CDR3 is TGTGCCAGCAGTCCTGGACAGAAACAAGAGACCCAGTACTTC. Residues: CASSPGQKQETQYF.

The chain recombines TRBV7-8 with TRBJ2-1, with 8 bases matching TRBD2. The CDR3 sequence is 15 residues long. V gave up 2 bases and J gave up 3 bases; unmatched junction bases: 3. CDR1 SGHVS and CDR2 FQNEAQ come from the germline V gene. Here the CDR3 DNA reads TGTGCCAGCAGCTTACTGGCGGGGGGCTACAATGAGCAGTTCTTC. It translates to CASSLLAGGYNEQFF. The full variable domain, with the rest looked up from reference TRBV7-8 and TRBJ2-1, is GAGVSQSPRYKVAKRGQDVALRCDPISGHVSLFWYQQALGQGPEFLTYFQNEAQLDKSGLPSDRFFAERPEGSVSTLKIQRTQQEDSAVYLCASSLLAGGYNEQFFGPGTRLTVL.

In DNA, the CDR3 is TGTGCCAGCAGCTTCCAGGCTACTGGAAACACCATATATTTT. Its translation is CASSFQATGNTIYF. This chain connects TRBV5-4 to TRBJ1-3, with D unclear. The CDR3 spans 14 residues. Trimming pared 2 bases from V and 2 bases from J, leaving 8 bases between. CDR1 and CDR2 from the germline V gene are SGHNT and YYREEE (reference sequence).

The chain recombines TRBV12-5 with TRBJ2-7; possibly TRBD1 for D (6 bases). The length of the CDR3 is 14 residues. Germline CDR1 is LGHNT and CDR2 is FRNRAP. The ends were cut back, 5 bases at V and 2 bases at J, with 13 bases in the middle. The CDR3 is CASGPPDRPYEQYF. CDR3 sequence (DNA): TGTGCTAGTGGTCCGCCCGACAGGCCCTACGAGCAGTACTTC.

The rearrangement links TRBV5-4 to TRBJ2-7, with D maybe TRBD2 (5 bases). CDR1 and CDR2 from the germline V gene are SGHNT and YYREEE (reference sequence). V shed 0 bases and J shed 4 bases, with 5 bases lying between them. This CDR3 region has 12 residues. CDR3 bases: TGTGCCAGCAGCTTGGGAGGGTACGAGCAGTACTTC. It is translated as CASSLGGYEQYF.

The gene calls are TRBV6-1 and TRBJ1-3; TRBD1 matches at 8 bases. The germline gives CDR1 MNHNS, CDR2 SASEGT. V was clipped by 2 bases and J by 5 bases; unmatched bases: 2. CDR3 length equals 14 residues. The CDR3 spells CASSEQGARNTIYF. Here the CDR3 DNA reads TGTGCCAGCAGTGAACAGGGGGCACGAAACACCATATATTTT.

This chain joins TRBV4-1 and TRBJ2-3; possibly TRBD1 for D (7 bases). With 0 bases removed from V and 11 bases from J, the gap between germline ends came to 21 bases. Germline V gives CDR1 MGHRA, CDR2 YSYEKL. The CDR3 spans 16 residues. In DNA, the CDR3 is TGCGCCAGCAGCCAAGATTTGACTAGAGGGGGCATAAGGCAGTATTTT. It encodes CASSQDLTRGGIRQYF.

The chain combines TRBV28 with TRBJ1-1; D remains ambiguous. V was trimmed by 1 base and J by 6 bases, leaving 9 bases between them. The CDR3 loop spans 13 amino acids. Germline values: CDR1 MDHEN, CDR2 SYDVKM. For the CDR3, the DNA is TGTGCCAGCAGTTTATCGACTACAGCTGAAGCTTTCTTT. Translated, it gives CASSLSTTAEAFF.

This rearrangement joins TRBV28 to TRBJ1-5, with TRBD1 as a possible D gene (6 bases). Trimming removed 2 bases at V and 0 bases at J, with 14 bases between. From germline, CDR1 is MDHEN and CDR2 SYDVKM. This CDR3 region has 17 residues. CDR3 sequence reads: CASSLRTESYSNQPQHF. DNA of the CDR3: TGTGCCAGCAGTTTAAGGACAGAGTCTTATAGCAATCAGCCCCAGCATTTT.

DNA of the CDR3: TGTGCCAGCAGTAGTAGAAGCAATCAGCCCCAGCATTTT. This sequence encodes CASSSRSNQPQHF. The chain links TRBV2 to TRBJ1-5; D gene uncertain. Germline V gives CDR1 SNHLY, CDR2 FYNNEI. V lost 5 bases and J 1 base, leaving 6 bases between the germline ends. This CDR3 has 13 residues.

The chain recombines TRBV12-5 with TRBJ1-5, with 8 positions matching TRBD1. From germline, CDR1 is LGHNT and CDR2 FRNRAP. This CDR3 is built from 14 residues. J gave up 6 bases and V 6 bases, and 7 bases lay outside the gene matches. The CDR3: CASGLTGVGQPQHF. CDR3 DNA sequence: TGTGCTAGTGGCCTGACAGGGGTCGGTCAGCCCCAGCATTTT.

The V call is TRBV5-1, the J call TRBJ2-3; 7 bases are shared with TRBD1. The junction had 10 bases not matched to a gene; V was cut back by 4 bases and J by 5 bases. The CDR3 loop spans 15 amino acids. Per germline, CDR1 SGHRS and CDR2 YFSETQ. CDR3 coding DNA: TGCGCCAGCAGCCAATGGGGGACAGCAGGAGATACGCAGTATTTT. Amino acid sequence: CASSQWGTAGDTQYF.

By sample share, this clone is medium-sized. The chain couples TRBV11-2 to TRBJ2-7; 9 positions agree with TRBD2. Looked up from germline, CDR1 is SGHAT and CDR2 is FQNNGV. The CDR3 has 15 amino acids. Trimming at V came to 7 bases and at J to 0 bases, leaving 7 bases not matched to a gene. DNA for the CDR3: TGTGCCAGCAACCCTAGCGGGATGAGCTCCTACGAGCAGTACTTC. Translation: CASNPSGMSSYEQYF.

This clone occurred once. The V and J genes are TRBV28 and TRBJ1-5; TRBD1 agrees at 7 bases. Per the germline V gene, CDR1 is MDHEN and CDR2 is SYDVKM. This CDR3 is 14 amino acids long. V dropped 4 bases and J dropped 4; count of bases not matched to a gene: 4. CDR3 in amino acids: CASSWTGHNQPQHF. CDR3 coding DNA: TGTGCCAGCAGTTGGACAGGTCATAATCAGCCCCAGCATTTT. The full variable domain, rest sourced from reference TRBV28 and TRBJ1-5, is DVKVTQSSRYLVKRTGEKVFLECVQDMDHENMFWYRQDPGLGLRLIYFSYDVKMKEKGDIPEGYSVSREKKERFSLILESASTNQTSMYLCASSWTGHNQPQHFGDGTRLSIL.